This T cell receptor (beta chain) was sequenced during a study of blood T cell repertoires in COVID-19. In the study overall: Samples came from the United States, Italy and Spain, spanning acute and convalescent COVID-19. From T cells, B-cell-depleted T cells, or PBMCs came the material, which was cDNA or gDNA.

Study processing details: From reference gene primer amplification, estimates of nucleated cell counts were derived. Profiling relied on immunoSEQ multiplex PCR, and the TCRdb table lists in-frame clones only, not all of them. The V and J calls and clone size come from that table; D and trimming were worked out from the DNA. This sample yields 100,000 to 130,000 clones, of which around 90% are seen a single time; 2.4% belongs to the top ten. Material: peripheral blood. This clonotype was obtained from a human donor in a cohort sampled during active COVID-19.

The CDR3 bases are TGTGCCAGCAGCGAGACAGGGGGCGGATGGTTCTACACCTTC. Protein sequence: CASSETGGGWFYTF. The chain links TRBV9 to TRBJ1-2; 10 nucleotides align to TRBD1. Germline CDR1 SGDLS, CDR2 YYNGEE. J gave up 10 bases and V 3 bases, and 9 bases lay outside the gene matches. The CDR3 loop spans 14 amino acids.